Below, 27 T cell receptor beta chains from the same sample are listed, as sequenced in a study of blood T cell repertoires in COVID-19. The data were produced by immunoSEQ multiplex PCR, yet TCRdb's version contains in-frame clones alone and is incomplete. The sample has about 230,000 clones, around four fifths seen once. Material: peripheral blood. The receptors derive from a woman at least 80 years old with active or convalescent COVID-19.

The CDR3 DNA reads as TGTGCCAGCAGGGTAGGGGCCAAACCGAACACTGAAGCTTTCTTT. This sequence encodes CASRVGAKPNTEAFF. The V gene is TRBV7-3, the J gene TRBJ1-1; a possible D gene is TRBD1 (5 bases). This CDR3 comprises 15 residues. Trimming took 6 bases from V and 1 from J, leaving 15 bases between them. The germline V gene has CDR1 SGHTA and CDR2 FQGTGA.

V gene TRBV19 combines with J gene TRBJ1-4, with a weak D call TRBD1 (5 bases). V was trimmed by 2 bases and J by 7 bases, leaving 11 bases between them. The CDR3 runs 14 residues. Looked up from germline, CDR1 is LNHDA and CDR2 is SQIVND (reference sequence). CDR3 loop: CASSIRGFGEKLFF. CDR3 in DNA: TGTGCCAGTAGTATAAGGGGCTTCGGTGAAAAACTGTTTTTT. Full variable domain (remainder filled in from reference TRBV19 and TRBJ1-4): DGGITQSPKYLFRKEGQNVTLSCEQNLNHDAMYWYRQDPGQGLRLIYYSQIVNDFQKGDIAEGYSVSREKKESFPLTVTSAQKNPTAFYLCASSIRGFGEKLFFGSGTQLSVL.

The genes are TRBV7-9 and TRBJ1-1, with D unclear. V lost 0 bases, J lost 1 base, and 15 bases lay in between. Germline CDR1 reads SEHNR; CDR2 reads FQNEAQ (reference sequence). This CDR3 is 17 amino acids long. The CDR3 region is CASSLALSAQTNTEAFF. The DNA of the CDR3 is TGTGCCAGCAGCTTAGCGCTTTCGGCACAGACGAACACTGAAGCTTTCTTT.

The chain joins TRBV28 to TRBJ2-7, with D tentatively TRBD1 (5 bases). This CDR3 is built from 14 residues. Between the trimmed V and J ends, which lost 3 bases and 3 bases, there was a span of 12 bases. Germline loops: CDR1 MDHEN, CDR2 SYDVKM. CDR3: CASSFRQSFYEQYF. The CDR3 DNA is TGTGCCAGCAGTTTCCGACAGTCGTTCTACGAGCAGTACTTC.

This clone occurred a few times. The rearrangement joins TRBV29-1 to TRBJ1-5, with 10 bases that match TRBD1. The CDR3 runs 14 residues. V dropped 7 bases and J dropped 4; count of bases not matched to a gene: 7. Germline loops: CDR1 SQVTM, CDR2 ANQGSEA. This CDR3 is CSAIPGQGNQPQHF. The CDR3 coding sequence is TGCAGCGCCATACCGGGACAGGGGAATCAGCCCCAGCATTTT.

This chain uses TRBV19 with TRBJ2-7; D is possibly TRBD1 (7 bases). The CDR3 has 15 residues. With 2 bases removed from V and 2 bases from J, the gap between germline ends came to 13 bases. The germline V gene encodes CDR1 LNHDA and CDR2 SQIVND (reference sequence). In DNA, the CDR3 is TGTGCCAGTAGTATATCAGGGGGGAGGCCCTACGAGCAGTACTTC. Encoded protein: CASSISGGRPYEQYF.

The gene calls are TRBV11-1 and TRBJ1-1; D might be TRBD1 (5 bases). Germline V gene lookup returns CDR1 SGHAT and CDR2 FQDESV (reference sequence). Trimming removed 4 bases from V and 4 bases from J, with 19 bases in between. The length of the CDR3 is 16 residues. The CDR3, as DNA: TGTGCCAGCAGCTCACGCCCGCCAAGGGGCCGCACTGAAGCTTTCTTT. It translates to CASSSRPPRGRTEAFF.

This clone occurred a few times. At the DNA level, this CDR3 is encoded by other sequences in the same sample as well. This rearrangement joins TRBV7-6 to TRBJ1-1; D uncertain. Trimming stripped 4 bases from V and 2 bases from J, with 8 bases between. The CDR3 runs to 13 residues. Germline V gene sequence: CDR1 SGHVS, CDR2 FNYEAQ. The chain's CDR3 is CASSSDTNTEAFF. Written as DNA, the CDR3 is TGTGCCAGCAGCTCCGACACAAACACTGAAGCTTTCTTT.

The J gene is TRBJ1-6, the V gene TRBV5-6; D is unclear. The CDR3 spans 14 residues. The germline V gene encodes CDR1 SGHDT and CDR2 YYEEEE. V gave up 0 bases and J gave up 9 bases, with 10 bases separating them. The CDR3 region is CASSLVVSASPLHF. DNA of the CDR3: TGTGCCAGCAGCTTGGTGGTTAGCGCTTCACCCCTCCACTTT.

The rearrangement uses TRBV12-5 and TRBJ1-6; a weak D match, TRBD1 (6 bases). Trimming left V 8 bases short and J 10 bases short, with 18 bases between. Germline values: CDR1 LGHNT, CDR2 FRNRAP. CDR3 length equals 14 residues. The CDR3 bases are TGTGCTAGTTCCCCCCCAGGGGATGTCTCACCCCTCCACTTT. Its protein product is CASSPPGDVSPLHF.

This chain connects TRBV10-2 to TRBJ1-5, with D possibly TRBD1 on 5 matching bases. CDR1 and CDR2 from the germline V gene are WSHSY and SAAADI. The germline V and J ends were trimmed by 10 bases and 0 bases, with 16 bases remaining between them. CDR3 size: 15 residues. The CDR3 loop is CATMGHRTSNQPQHF. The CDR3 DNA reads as TGCGCCACCATGGGTCACAGGACTAGCAATCAGCCCCAGCATTTT.

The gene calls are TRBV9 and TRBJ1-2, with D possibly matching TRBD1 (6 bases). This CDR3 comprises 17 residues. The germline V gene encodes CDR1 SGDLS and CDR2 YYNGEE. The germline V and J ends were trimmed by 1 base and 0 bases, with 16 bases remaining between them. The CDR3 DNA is TGTGCCAGCAGCGTAAATCCGGGACACTCAACTAACTATGGCTACACCTTC. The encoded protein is CASSVNPGHSTNYGYTF.

CDR3 amino acids: CASSKSRPTGTGYTF. In DNA form, the CDR3 reads TGTGCCAGCAGCAAAAGCCGACCGACCGGGACAGGGTACACCTTC. The V and J genes are TRBV21-1 and TRBJ1-2; no check of the table's D call, TRBD1, against the DNA was made. TRBV21-1 is classified as a pseudogene. This CDR3 has 15 amino acids.

The CDR3 sequence is CASRFVGEHQPQHF. CDR3 coding DNA: TGCGCCAGCAGATTTGTCGGAGAACATCAGCCCCAGCATTTT. The chain uses TRBV5-1 and TRBJ1-5; no definite D call. CDR3 size: 14 residues. Germline CDR1 is SGHRS and CDR2 is YFSETQ. Deletions cut 5 bases from V and 5 bases from J, with 14 bases between.

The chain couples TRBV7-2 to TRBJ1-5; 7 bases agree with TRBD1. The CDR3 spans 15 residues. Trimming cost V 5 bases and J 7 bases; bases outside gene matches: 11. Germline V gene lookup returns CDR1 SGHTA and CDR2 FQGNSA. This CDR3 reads CASSQRRQGWQPQHF. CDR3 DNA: TGTGCCAGCAGCCAAAGGAGACAGGGATGGCAGCCCCAGCATTTT.

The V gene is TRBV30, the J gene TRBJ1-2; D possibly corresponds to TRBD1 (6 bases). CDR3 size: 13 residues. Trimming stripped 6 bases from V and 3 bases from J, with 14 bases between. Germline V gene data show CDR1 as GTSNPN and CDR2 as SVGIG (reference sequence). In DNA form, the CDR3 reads TGTGCCTGCCTCCTAGGGGGATACTATGGCTACACCTTC. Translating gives CACLLGGYYGYTF.

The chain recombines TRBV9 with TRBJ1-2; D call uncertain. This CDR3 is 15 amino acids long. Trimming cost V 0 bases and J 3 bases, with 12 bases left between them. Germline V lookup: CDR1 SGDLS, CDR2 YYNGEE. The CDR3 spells CASSVDARSYYGYTF. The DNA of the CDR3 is TGTGCCAGCAGCGTAGATGCCAGGTCCTACTATGGCTACACCTTC.

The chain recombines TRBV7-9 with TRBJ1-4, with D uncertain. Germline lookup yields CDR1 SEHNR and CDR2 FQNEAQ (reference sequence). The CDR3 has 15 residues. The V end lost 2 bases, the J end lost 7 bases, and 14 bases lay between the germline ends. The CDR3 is CASSLMSGLGEKLFF. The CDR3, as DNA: TGTGCCAGCAGCTTAATGTCGGGATTGGGTGAAAAACTGTTTTTT.

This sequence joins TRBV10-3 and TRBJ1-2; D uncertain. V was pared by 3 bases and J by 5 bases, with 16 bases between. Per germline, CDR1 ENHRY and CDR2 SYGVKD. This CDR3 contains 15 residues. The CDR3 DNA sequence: TGTGCCATCAGTGAAGGAGCAGAAATGATATATGGCTACACCTTC. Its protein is CAISEGAEMIYGYTF.

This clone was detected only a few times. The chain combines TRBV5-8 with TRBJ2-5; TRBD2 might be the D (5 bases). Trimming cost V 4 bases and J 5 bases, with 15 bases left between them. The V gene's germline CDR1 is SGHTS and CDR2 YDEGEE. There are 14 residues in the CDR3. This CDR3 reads CASSRPEGRETQYF. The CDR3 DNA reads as TGTGCCAGCAGCCGGCCTGAGGGCCGGGAGACCCAGTACTTC.

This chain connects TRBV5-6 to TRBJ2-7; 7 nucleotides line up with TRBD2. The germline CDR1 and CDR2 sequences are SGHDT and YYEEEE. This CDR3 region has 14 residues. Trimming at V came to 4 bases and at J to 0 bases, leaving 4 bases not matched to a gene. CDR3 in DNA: TGTGCCAGCAGCCCGGGAGGAAGCTCCTACGAGCAGTACTTC. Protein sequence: CASSPGGSSYEQYF.

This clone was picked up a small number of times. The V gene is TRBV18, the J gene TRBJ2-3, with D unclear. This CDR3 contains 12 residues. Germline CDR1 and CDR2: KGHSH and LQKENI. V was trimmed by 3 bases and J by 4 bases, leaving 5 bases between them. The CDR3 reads CASSPSADTQYF. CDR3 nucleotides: TGTGCCAGCTCACCCAGTGCAGATACGCAGTATTTT.

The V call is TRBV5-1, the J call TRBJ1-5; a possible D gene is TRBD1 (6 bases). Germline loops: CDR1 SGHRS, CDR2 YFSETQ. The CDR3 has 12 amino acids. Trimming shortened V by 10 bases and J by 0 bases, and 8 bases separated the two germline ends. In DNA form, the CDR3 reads TGCGCCCGACAGGATAGCAATCAGCCCCAGCATTTT. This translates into CARQDSNQPQHF.

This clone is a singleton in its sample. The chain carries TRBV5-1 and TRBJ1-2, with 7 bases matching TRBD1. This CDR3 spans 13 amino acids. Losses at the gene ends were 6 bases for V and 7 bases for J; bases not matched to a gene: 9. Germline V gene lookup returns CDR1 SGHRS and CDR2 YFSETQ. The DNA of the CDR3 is TGCGCCAGCAACGAACAGGGGCTCGGTGGCTACACCTTC. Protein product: CASNEQGLGGYTF.

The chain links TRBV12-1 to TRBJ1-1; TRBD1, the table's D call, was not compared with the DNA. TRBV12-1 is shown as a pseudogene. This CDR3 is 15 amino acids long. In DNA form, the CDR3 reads TGTGCCAGCAGCCAACAGGGACAGGGGGAAGAGAAAGCTTTCTTT. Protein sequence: CASSQQGQGEEKAFF.

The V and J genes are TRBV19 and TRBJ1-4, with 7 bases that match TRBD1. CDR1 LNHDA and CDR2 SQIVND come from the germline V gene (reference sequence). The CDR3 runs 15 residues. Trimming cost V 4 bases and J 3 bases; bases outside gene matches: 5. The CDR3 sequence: CASSTRQGANEKLFF. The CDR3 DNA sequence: TGTGCCAGTAGTACCCGACAGGGTGCTAATGAAAAACTGTTTTTT.

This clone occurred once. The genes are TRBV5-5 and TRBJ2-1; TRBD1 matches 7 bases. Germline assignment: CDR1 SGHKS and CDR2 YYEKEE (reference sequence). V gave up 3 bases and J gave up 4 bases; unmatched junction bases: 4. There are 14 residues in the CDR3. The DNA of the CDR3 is TGTGCCAGCAGCTCCTGGACAGGATACAATGAGCAGTTCTTC. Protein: CASSSWTGYNEQFF.